The rows below give T cell receptor beta chains drawn from one sample of a study of T cell responses to AZD1222 COVID-19 vaccine. The protocol was immunoSEQ multiplex PCR, while the TCRdb copy is restricted to in-frame clones and leaves out a portion. Altogether 120,000 to 150,000 clones are present, 75% to 95% being singletons, with the ten largest covering 2.8%. The material sequenced was peripheral blood, taken on day 0 of AZD1222 vaccination. The source is an adult in good health. Each CDR3 is given without its conserved first and last residue. Fields, in order: V gene, CDR3 protein.

TRBV27,ASSWGNEQF
TRBV11-2,ASSLLGTYDHEQY
TRBV19,ASTSSGGPTDTQY
TRBV7-6,ASSFTGGVQETQY
TRBV21-1,ASSSGPGQEGEKLF
TRBV27,ASTFGNTQY
TRBV10-2,ASSVNEETQY
TRBV15,ATGDSANYGYT
TRBV6-5,ASSYARFQETQY
TRBV19,ASSPGPTGYGYT
TRBV19,ASSTPGQGGSPLH
TRBV19,ASRAGELF
TRBV15,ATSRVTTEDYGYT
TRBV28,ATINTEAF
TRBV5-6,ASREGGANTQY
TRBV7-9,ASSLDRGKLF
TRBV5-1,ASSPSQTGTGVGYNEQF
TRBV7-3,ASSLIPGGADTQY
TRBV7-2,ASSLGGDSSEQY
TRBV5-1,ASSWAGQGSYEQY
TRBV23-1,ASRHIPRQENYGYT
TRBV29-1,SAGDNSGNTIY
TRBV7-9,ASSPATGLDTEAF
TRBV27,ASSSRTDSVGYT
TRBV18,ASSPPNTGELF
TRBV7-2,ASSFSNQPQH
TRBV7-8,ASSSSPNQPQH
TRBV2,ASRLDKILGAF
TRBV3-1/TRBV3-2,ASSQWRSQNTYEQY
TRBV6-2/TRBV6-3,ASSYSHIGGETQY
TRBV18,ASSSWTLQETQY
TRBV5-6,ASTHGVYEQY
TRBV7-3,ASSPHGGSPLH
TRBV7-3,ASSTGNTEAF
TRBV7-2,ASSSPRRSETQY
TRBV2,ADWGQGPYGYT
TRBV6-2/TRBV6-3,ASTPDSYGYT
TRBV6-1,ASSEGWNLYGYT
TRBV6-5,AAPWVAKNIQY
TRBV5-4,ASSSPPLQETQY
TRBV4-1,ASSHTPRRDRDEKLF